The subject of this entry is one T cell receptor beta chain. This sample was included in a study of blood T cell repertoires in COVID-19. Germline V CDR1 and CDR2: MRHNA, SNTAGT. The trim removed 0 bases at V and 0 bases at J, leaving 11 bases unmatched. The CDR3 has 20 amino acids. TCRdb's copy holds only in-frame clones and misses some; the assay was immunoSEQ multiplex PCR. The sample carries approximately 140,000 clones, around 87% recorded once. The rearrangement links TRBV6-4 to TRBJ2-6, with 7 bases identical to TRBD2. This clonotype originated in a woman in her twenties or thirties with acute COVID-19. Sequencing was carried out using PBMCs or T cells enriched from blood (not recorded which). Written as DNA, the CDR3 is TGTGCCAGCAGTGACTCAGGGTGGCGGGAGTGCCTCTCTGGGGCCAACGTCCTGACTTTC. It yields the protein CASSDSGWRECLSGANVLTF.